This T cell receptor (beta chain) is from a study of cytomegalovirus exposure and HLA in healthy donors. General study results and limits: V- and J-gene trimming in TCR beta was tied to a missense DCLRE1C variant by an analysis performed later. Sequencing likely produced, as an artifact, a cluster of highly shared sequence variants. In a later analysis, specific HLA alleles were associated with more than 15,000 TCR beta sequences at a 0.05 false discovery rate. A later analysis by the authors found several of the most significant clusters apparently linked to common viral pathogens.

It was with 60 Vbeta and 13 Jbeta primers that the PCR ran. The data were produced by immunoSEQ multiplex PCR, yet TCRdb's version contains in-frame clones alone and is incomplete. Of under 200,000 clones listed, 80% to 90% were seen once; the top ten hold around 11%. The CDR3 has 15 residues. Germline assignment: CDR1 PRHDT and CDR2 FYEKMQ (reference sequence). Concerning this clone itself: Antigen specificity is unknown. Its ends do not fully match the called genes, so a read error is possible.

The receptor was derived from a man aged 50 to 59 in good health and CMV-seropositive. The sequenced sample consisted of PBMCs. The chain combines TRBV13 with TRBJ2-7, with D hard to call. The CDR3 loop is CASSLRGRAFYGQYF. The CDR3, as DNA: TGTGCCAGCAGCCTCAGAGGTAGAGCCTTCTACGGGCAGTACTTC. The whole variable domain, filled in from reference TRBV13 and TRBJ2-7, reads AAGVIQSPRHLIKEKRETATLKCYPIPRHDTVYWYQQGPGQDPQFLISFYEKMQSDKGSIPDRFSAQQFSDYHSELNMSSLELGDSALYFCASSLRGRAFYGQYFGPGTRLTVT.